Following are 11 T cell receptor beta chains from one sample sequenced in a study of blood T cell repertoires in COVID-19. Clones were sequenced by immunoSEQ multiplex PCR, and TCRdb holds only the in-frame ones, with some missing. In the table there are about 210,000 clones, under 90% of which are singletons. Sequencing was done on a sample of peripheral blood. The receptors derive from an elderly woman with COVID-19, enrolled during active disease.

The chain couples TRBV28 to TRBJ2-5, with 8 bases matching TRBD1. CDR1 is MDHEN, CDR2 SYDVKM, per germline. The J segment lost 2 bases and the V segment lost 4 bases, leaving 9 bases of the junction unmatched. The CDR3 loop spans 16 amino acids. The CDR3 loop is CASSSTGTGYQETQYF. In DNA form, the CDR3 reads TGTGCCAGCAGTTCAACCGGGACAGGTTATCAAGAGACCCAGTACTTC.

V gene TRBV5-4 combines with J gene TRBJ1-2, with 9 bases matching TRBD1. Trimming took 4 bases from V and 2 from J; bases not matched to a gene: 3. CDR3 size: 14 residues. From germline, CDR1 is SGHNT and CDR2 YYREEE (reference sequence). This CDR3 reads CASSKGQGNYGYTF. Written as DNA, the CDR3 is TGTGCCAGCAGCAAGGGACAGGGAAACTATGGCTACACCTTC.

The J gene is TRBJ1-6, the V gene TRBV28, with TRBD1 as a possible D gene (5 bases). Trimming shortened V by 2 bases and J by 10 bases, and 18 bases separated the two germline ends. The germline V gene has CDR1 MDHEN and CDR2 SYDVKM. This CDR3 has 16 amino acids. CDR3 loop: CASSLSTGQERSPLHF. DNA of the CDR3: TGTGCCAGCAGTTTAAGCACAGGACAAGAACGATCACCCCTCCACTTT.

This clone has more than one count but fewer than ten. The chain is built from TRBV4-2 and TRBJ1-5, with 7 positions matching TRBD1. Per germline, CDR1 LGHNA and CDR2 YNFKEQ. Trimming at V came to 0 bases and at J to 5 bases, leaving 13 bases not matched to a gene. The CDR3 runs to 18 residues. The CDR3 loop is CASSQDLPLRQGHQPQHF. The CDR3 nucleotides are TGTGCCAGCAGCCAAGATCTCCCACTGCGACAGGGACATCAGCCCCAGCATTTT.

The genes are TRBV7-9 and TRBJ1-1; TRBD1 might be the D (6 bases). The CDR3 runs 14 residues. Deletions cut 2 bases from V and 7 bases from J, with 14 bases between. Germline CDR1 is SEHNR and CDR2 is FQNEAQ (reference sequence). CDR3 residues: CASSLNGQGNEAFF. In nucleotides, the CDR3 is TGTGCCAGCAGCTTAAATGGGCAGGGGAATGAAGCTTTCTTT.

The rearrangement uses TRBV11-3 and TRBJ2-2; D possibly corresponds to TRBD1 (5 bases). This CDR3 spans 15 amino acids. V lost 5 bases to trimming and J lost 1 base, with 11 bases between them. Germline CDR1 SGHNT, CDR2 YENEEA. CDR3: CASSVSGLNTGELFF. The CDR3 bases are TGTGCCAGCAGCGTCTCAGGGTTGAACACCGGGGAGCTGTTTTTT.

This chain connects TRBV2 to TRBJ1-1; possibly TRBD1 for D (5 bases). Germline loops: CDR1 SNHLY, CDR2 FYNNEI. The CDR3 runs 13 residues. The ends were cut back, 6 bases at V and 0 bases at J, with 8 bases in the middle. The DNA for the CDR3 is TGTGCCAGCAGCGAGACAGTGAACACTGAAGCTTTCTTT. Amino acid sequence: CASSETVNTEAFF.

The chain links TRBV10-3 to TRBJ2-3, with 13 bases lining up with TRBD2. Losses at the gene ends were 2 bases for V and 3 bases for J; bases not matched to a gene: 2. The germline V gene has CDR1 ENHRY and CDR2 SYGVKD. This CDR3 comprises 16 residues. Written as DNA, the CDR3 is TGTGCCATCAGTGAGGGACTAGCGGGGGCAACAGATACGCAGTATTTT. This gives the protein CAISEGLAGATDTQYF.

V and J are TRBV11-2 and TRBJ2-3, with D maybe TRBD2 (5 bases). Trimming stripped 3 bases from V and 0 bases from J, with 10 bases between. The length of the CDR3 is 15 residues. Germline CDR1 reads SGHAT; CDR2 reads FQNNGV. This CDR3 reads CASSLRGLSTDTQYF. The CDR3 DNA is TGTGCCAGCAGCTTGAGAGGGCTGAGCACAGATACGCAGTATTTT.

The J gene is TRBJ2-5, the V gene TRBV4-2; 9 bases map to TRBD2. The CDR3 is made up of 19 amino acids. The germline V gene encodes CDR1 LGHNA and CDR2 YNFKEQ. V was clipped by 0 bases and J by 2 bases; unmatched bases: 13. The CDR3 sequence is CASSQDAYIRLAGQETQYF. The CDR3 DNA reads TGTGCCAGCAGCCAAGACGCCTACATTCGTCTAGCGGGACAAGAGACCCAGTACTTC.

The rearrangement uses TRBV7-7 and TRBJ2-5; maybe TRBD2 (7 bases). The CDR3 totals 15 residues. V was clipped by 1 base and J by 5 bases, with 14 bases between them. Germline lookup yields CDR1 SSHAT and CDR2 FNYEAQ (reference sequence). The CDR3 DNA is TGTGCCAGCAGCTTAGGAGGGGGGGGGCAGGAGACCCAGTACTTC. Its translation is CASSLGGGGQETQYF.